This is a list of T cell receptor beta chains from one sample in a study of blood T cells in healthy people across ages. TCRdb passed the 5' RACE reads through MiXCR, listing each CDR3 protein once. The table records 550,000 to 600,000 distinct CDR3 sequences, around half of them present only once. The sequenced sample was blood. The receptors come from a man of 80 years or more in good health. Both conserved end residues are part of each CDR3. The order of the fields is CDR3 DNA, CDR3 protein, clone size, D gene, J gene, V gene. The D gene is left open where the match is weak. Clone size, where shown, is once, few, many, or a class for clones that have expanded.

CDR3nt: TGTGCCAGCAGCTTCGGCGGGGGGATCACAGATGCGCAGTATTTT
CDR3aa: CASSFGGGITDAQYF
abundance: NA
d_gene: TRBD2
j_gene: TRBJ2-3
v_gene: TRBV7-6

CDR3nt: TGTGCCAGCAGTGACCCAAATTTGGTCGGGGGCCAAGAGACCCAGTACTTC
CDR3aa: CASSDPNLVGGQETQYF
abundance: NA
d_gene: NA
j_gene: TRBJ2-5
v_gene: TRBV6-4

CDR3nt: TGCAGTGCTAGAGAACTGCCGAGTACGCAGTATTTT
CDR3aa: CSARELPSTQYF
abundance: few
d_gene: NA
j_gene: TRBJ2-3
v_gene: TRBV20-1

CDR3nt: TGTGCCAGCAGGACGGGGGGGCCTTACAATGAGCAGTTCTTC
CDR3aa: CASRTGGPYNEQFF
abundance: NA
d_gene: TRBD2
j_gene: TRBJ2-1
v_gene: TRBV6-2/TRBV6-3

CDR3nt: TGTGCCAGCAGCCATCTAGCGGACTCGGTTTACACCGGGGAGCTGTTTTTT
CDR3aa: CASSHLADSVYTGELFF
abundance: few
d_gene: TRBD2
j_gene: TRBJ2-2
v_gene: TRBV7-2

CDR3nt: TGTGCCAGCGGATCACGCGAGCAGTACTTC
CDR3aa: CASGSREQYF
abundance: once
d_gene: NA
j_gene: TRBJ2-7
v_gene: TRBV3-1

CDR3nt: TGTGCCAGCAGCTATACAGGGGGCGCTAAGAACACTGAAGCTTTCTTT
CDR3aa: CASSYTGGAKNTEAFF
abundance: NA
d_gene: TRBD1
j_gene: TRBJ1-1
v_gene: TRBV6-2/TRBV6-3

CDR3nt: TGTGCCAGCAGCCCGGACAGGCCGCTGCGGAGCGGGAGAAAAAATGAGCAGTTCTTC
CDR3aa: CASSPDRPLRSGRKNEQFF
abundance: NA
d_gene: NA
j_gene: TRBJ2-1
v_gene: TRBV7-2

CDR3nt: TGTGCCAGCAGCCAAGGCGGGGCTCGGACAGGGGTCAATGAGCAGTTCTTC
CDR3aa: CASSQGGARTGVNEQFF
abundance: NA
d_gene: TRBD1
j_gene: TRBJ2-1
v_gene: TRBV3-1

CDR3nt: TGTGCCAGCAGTTACGCAGCGGGAGTAGGCGGGGAGCAGTTCTTC
CDR3aa: CASSYAAGVGGEQFF
abundance: NA
d_gene: TRBD2
j_gene: TRBJ2-1
v_gene: TRBV6-2/TRBV6-3

CDR3nt: TGTGCCAGCAGTCCTCTAGCGGGATGGGATGAGCAGTTCTTC
CDR3aa: CASSPLAGWDEQFF
abundance: NA
d_gene: TRBD2
j_gene: TRBJ2-1
v_gene: TRBV6-2/TRBV6-3

CDR3nt: TGTGCCAGCCGACCGGCTAGCGGGTGGACGCAGTATTTT
CDR3aa: CASRPASGWTQYF
abundance: few
d_gene: TRBD2
j_gene: TRBJ2-3
v_gene: TRBV6-5

CDR3nt: TGTGCCAGCAGTAGGACTCAGGGGAACACTAGTGAAAAACTGTTTTTT
CDR3aa: CASSRTQGNTSEKLFF
abundance: NA
d_gene: NA
j_gene: TRBJ1-4
v_gene: TRBV6-5

CDR3nt: TGCGCCAGCAGGACAGCTAGTAATTCACCCCTCCACTTT
CDR3aa: CASRTASNSPLHF
abundance: NA
d_gene: NA
j_gene: TRBJ1-6
v_gene: TRBV5-1

CDR3nt: TGCGCCAGCAGCCAAGAGATTGCATCGCCTCGAGGCTACACCTTC
CDR3aa: CASSQEIASPRGYTF
abundance: NA
d_gene: NA
j_gene: TRBJ1-2
v_gene: TRBV4-3

CDR3nt: TGCGCCAGCAGCACGGGACACTCGAGCTCCTACGAGCAGTACTTC
CDR3aa: CASSTGHSSSYEQYF
abundance: NA
d_gene: NA
j_gene: TRBJ2-7
v_gene: TRBV5-1

CDR3nt: TGTGCCAGCACGACAGCTAATAGTGAAAAACTGTTTTTT
CDR3aa: CASTTANSEKLFF
abundance: NA
d_gene: NA
j_gene: TRBJ1-4
v_gene: TRBV18

CDR3nt: TGTGCCAGCAGCCTAACACTACTAGCGGGAGGGAGGGATGAGCAGTTCTTC
CDR3aa: CASSLTLLAGGRDEQFF
abundance: few
d_gene: TRBD2
j_gene: TRBJ2-1
v_gene: TRBV5-5